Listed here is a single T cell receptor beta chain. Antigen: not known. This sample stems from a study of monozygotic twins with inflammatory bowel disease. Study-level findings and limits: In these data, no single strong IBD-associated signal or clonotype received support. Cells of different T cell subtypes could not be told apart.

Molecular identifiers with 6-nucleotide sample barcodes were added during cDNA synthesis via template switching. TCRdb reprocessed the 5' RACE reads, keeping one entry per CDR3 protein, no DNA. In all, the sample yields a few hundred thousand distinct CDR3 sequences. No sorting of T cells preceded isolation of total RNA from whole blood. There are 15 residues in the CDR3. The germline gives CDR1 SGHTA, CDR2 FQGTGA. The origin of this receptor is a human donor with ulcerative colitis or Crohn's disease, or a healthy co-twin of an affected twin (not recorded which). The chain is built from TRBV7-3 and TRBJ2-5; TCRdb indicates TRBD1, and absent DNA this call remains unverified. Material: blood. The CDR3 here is CASSLVGGTQETQYF.